This is a list of T cell receptor beta chains from one sample in a study of type 1 and type 2 diabetes patients. TCRdb processed the multiplex PCR reads anew with MiXCR; each CDR3 protein has one entry. This table holds around 300,000 distinct CDR3 sequences, around 47% found once. Sequencing was done on a sample of peripheral blood mononuclear cells (PBMCs). Receptors were obtained from a man between 18 and 35 years old with type 2 diabetes. Both conserved end residues are part of each CDR3. Clone size is given for some rows only: seen once, a few or many times, or a class if the clone is expanded.

V gene,J gene,clone size,CDR3 protein
TRBV30,TRBJ1-5,-,CAWSLGGVPNQPQHF
TRBV2,TRBJ1-5,few,CASTLAGGNQPQHF
TRBV7-9,TRBJ2-7,-,CASSLRTKDGPSTHEQYF
TRBV19,TRBJ1-6,few,CATASVQGGNSPLHF
TRBV5-4,TRBJ2-6,-,CASSLRSSGANVLTF
TRBV6-2/TRBV6-3,TRBJ2-3,-,CASTSRQGTDTQYF
TRBV20-1,TRBJ2-5,few,CSAAPYRDPPETQYF
TRBV28,TRBJ1-4,-,CASQNSLEKLFF
TRBV10-2,TRBJ2-5,many,CASSGLAGEETQYF
TRBV29-1,TRBJ2-7,-,CSVKERQGSYEQYF
TRBV7-6,-,-,CASSQYRDEQFF
TRBV11-2,TRBJ1-2,-,CASSRTAPLGYTF
TRBV30,TRBJ1-5,-,CAWSVGGDQPQHF
TRBV2,TRBJ1-2,many,CASSPNPDRGYDGYTF
TRBV12-3/TRBV12-4,TRBJ1-1,once,CASATGRDTEAFF
TRBV10-3,TRBJ2-3,-,CASIATSTDTQYF
TRBV4-3,TRBJ2-5,-,CASSQDSTGGQETQYF
TRBV6-6,TRBJ2-3,-,CASSPRGGPPDTQYF
TRBV19,TRBJ1-4,once,CASSIDRGPTNEKPFF
TRBV14,TRBJ1-2,few,CASSAWTGDLSYGYTF
TRBV7-8,TRBJ2-3,-,CASSRLAGGGPDTQYF
TRBV6-5,TRBJ2-3,-,CATKGVITDTQYF
TRBV10-1,TRBJ2-6,many,CASSGGSGANVLTF
TRBV30,TRBJ1-2,-,CAWRKTSYGYTF
TRBV6-6,TRBJ2-5,-,CAGSEEGLETQYF
TRBV4-1,TRBJ1-1,-,CASSQADHGGPFTEAFF
TRBV5-1,TRBJ1-5,-,CASSLDGVLYQPQHF
TRBV7-3,TRBJ2-7,once,CASSNRGGEQYF
TRBV19,TRBJ1-5,few,CASSMAPPIIGNNQPQHF
TRBV7-3,TRBJ2-2,-,CASSILPDPGELFF
TRBV14,TRBJ2-7,-,CASSLTEGYEQYF
TRBV4-1,TRBJ1-2,-,CASSVPGAGGGYTF
TRBV24-1,TRBJ1-1,few,CATSDLYNTEAFF
TRBV5-1,TRBJ2-7,-,CASSPAGTGAYEQYF
TRBV19,TRBJ1-1,few,CASSPGSGWAFF
TRBV29-1,TRBJ1-2,few,CSVLTGNTNYGYTF
TRBV11-2,TRBJ1-4,-,CASTTTVSNEKLFF
TRBV2,TRBJ2-4,-,CATQGWENIQYF
TRBV10-3,TRBJ2-7,many,CAISDVPYEQYF
TRBV25-1,TRBJ2-5,-,CASSTDVAAGAETQYF
TRBV12-3/TRBV12-4,TRBJ2-1,once,CASSKQGAWNEQFF